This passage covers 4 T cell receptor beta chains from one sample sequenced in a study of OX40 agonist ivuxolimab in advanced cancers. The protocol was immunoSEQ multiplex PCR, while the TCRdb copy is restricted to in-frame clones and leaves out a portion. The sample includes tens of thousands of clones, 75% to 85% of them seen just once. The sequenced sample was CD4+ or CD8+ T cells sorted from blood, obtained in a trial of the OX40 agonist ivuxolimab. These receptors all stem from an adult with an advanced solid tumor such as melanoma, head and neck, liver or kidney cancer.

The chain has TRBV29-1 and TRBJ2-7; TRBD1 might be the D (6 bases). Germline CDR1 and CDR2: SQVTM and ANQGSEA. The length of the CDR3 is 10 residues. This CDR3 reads CGGLSYEQYF. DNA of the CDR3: TGCGGGGGCCTTTCCTACGAGCAGTACTTC.

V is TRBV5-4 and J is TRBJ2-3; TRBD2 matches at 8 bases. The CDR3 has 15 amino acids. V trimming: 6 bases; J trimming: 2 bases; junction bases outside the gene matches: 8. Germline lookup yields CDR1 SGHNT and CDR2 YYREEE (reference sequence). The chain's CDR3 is CASTRGGPPTDTQYF. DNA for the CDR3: TGTGCCAGCACCCGGGGGGGCCCCCCCACAGATACGCAGTATTTT.

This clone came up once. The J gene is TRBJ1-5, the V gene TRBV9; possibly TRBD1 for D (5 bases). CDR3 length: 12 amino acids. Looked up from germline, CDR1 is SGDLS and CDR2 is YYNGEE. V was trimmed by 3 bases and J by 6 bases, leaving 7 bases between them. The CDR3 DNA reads TGTGCCAGCAGCGCCGGGGGTCAGCCCCAGCATTTT. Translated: CASSAGGQPQHF.

CDR3: CASSQGLAGTETQYF. The CDR3 region has the DNA TGTGCCAGCAGCCAAGGACTAGCCGGGACCGAGACCCAGTACTTC. This chain links TRBV7-9 with TRBJ2-5, with TRBD2 identical over 8 bases. This CDR3 is 15 amino acids long. Germline V gives CDR1 SEHNR, CDR2 FQNEAQ (reference sequence). Trimming took 5 bases from V and 5 from J; bases not matched to a gene: 10. Variable domain in full (rest from reference TRBV7-9 and TRBJ2-5): DTGVSQNPRHKITKRGQNVTFRCDPISEHNRLYWYRQTLGQGPEFLTYFQNEAQLEKSRLLSDRFSAERPKGSFSTLEIQRTEQGDSAMYLCASSQGLAGTETQYFGPGTRLLVL.